This T cell receptor (beta chain) was sequenced in a study of T cells in Graves' hyperthyroidism and ophthalmopathy. This clonotype appeared many times. Amplification of TCR beta CDR3 regions used RNA as the template. The TCR CDR3 first-round RT-PCR relied on the HTBI primer set. TCRdb processed the multiplex PCR reads anew with MiXCR; each CDR3 protein has one entry. The sample has a few hundred thousand distinct CDR3 sequences; under 25% are singletons. The CDR3 covers 16 residues. V was cut by 3 bases and J by 2 bases, with 16 bases left in between. The V gene's germline CDR1 is MGHRA and CDR2 YSYEKL.

Sequenced sample: blood. The receptor's source is a man aged 18 to 30 with Graves' hyperthyroidism. The rearrangement uses TRBV4-1 and TRBJ1-1; TRBD1 is a possible D gene (5 bases). The CDR3 is CASSHPQRTINTEAFF. In DNA form, the CDR3 reads TGCGCCAGCAGCCATCCCCAAAGGACAATTAACACTGAAGCTTTCTTT.